This T cell receptor (beta chain) came from a study of blood T cell repertoires in COVID-19. Study overall: Samples representing acute and convalescent COVID-19 were sourced from the United States, Italy and Spain.

Germline V gene sequence: CDR1 LNHDA, CDR2 SQIVND (reference sequence). CDR3 length equals 15 residues. The J segment lost 2 bases and the V segment lost 3 bases, leaving 2 bases of the junction unmatched. Comments on this clone: Other nucleotide sequences in the sample specify the same CDR3.

Method: immunoSEQ multiplex PCR; TCRdb's copy keeps in-frame clones and lacks some. The sample shows some 200,000 clones, roughly 84% of them seen only once. The sequenced sample consisted of peripheral blood. The chain is built from TRBV19 and TRBJ2-2, with TRBD2 matching 8 bases. This clonotype was obtained from a woman between 70 and 85 years old with COVID-19, enrolled during active disease. This CDR3 is CASSIGRVNTGELFF. Written as DNA, the CDR3 is TGTGCCAGTAGTATCGGGAGGGTAAACACCGGGGAGCTGTTTTTT.